Presented here are 23 T cell receptor beta chains from one specimen sequenced in a study of T cell repertoires in cytomegalovirus infection. TCRdb called the reads again in MiXCR, with one record for every CDR3 protein. The sample lists tens of thousands of distinct CDR3 sequences; more than 20% were seen once. For these TCRs, the target antigens are not known. Sequencing input: PBMCs, sequenced either directly or after in vitro stimulation (not recorded which). The receptor source for this set is a human donor in good health (CMV status not recorded). Some clones in this sample may be carry-over from other donors' samples.

Of note for this clonotype: One base away lies a much larger clone, so this may be a sequencing read error. The chain uses TRBV7-2 and TRBJ1-3, with TRBD1 matching over 7 bases. From germline, CDR1 is SGHTA and CDR2 FQGNSA. The CDR3 runs to 14 residues. The chain's CDR3 is CANSPGQIGNTIYF. The CDR3 nucleotides are TGTGCCAACAGCCCGGGACAGATCGGAAACACCATATATTTT.

This clonotype was counted a few times. The chain joins TRBV10-3 to TRBJ2-7; 8 nucleotides align to TRBD1. CDR1 ENHRY and CDR2 SYGVKD come from the germline V gene. The CDR3 is made up of 16 amino acids. V trimming: 4 bases; J trimming: 7 bases; junction bases outside the gene matches: 15. CDR3 loop: CAISGRPGQAAWEQYF. DNA for the CDR3: TGTGCCATCAGTGGGAGACCGGGACAGGCGGCGTGGGAGCAGTACTTC.

This clonotype was detected a few times. The chain combines TRBV6-2 or TRBV6-3 with TRBJ1-2, with D uncertain. Trimming shortened V by 6 bases and J by 11 bases, and 7 bases separated the two germline ends. This CDR3 has 9 residues. From germline, CDR1 is MNHEY and CDR2 SVGEGT. The CDR3 sequence is CASSPGYTF. CDR3 bases: TGTGCCAGCAGCCCCGGTTACACCTTC.

This clonotype was detected only a few times. In DNA, the CDR3 is TGTGCCAGCAGTTTATCGCCAGGGCGAAGCTACGAGCAGTACTTC. Amino acids: CASSLSPGRSYEQYF. The rearrangement links TRBV28 to TRBJ2-7, with D possibly matching TRBD1 (5 bases). The germline V and J ends were trimmed by 1 base and 3 bases, with 13 bases remaining between them. Germline values: CDR1 MDHEN, CDR2 SYDVKM. This CDR3 comprises 15 residues.

This clonotype has a count of ten or more. V gene TRBV7-2 combines with J gene TRBJ1-4, with D possibly being TRBD1 (6 bases). Trimming shortened V by 5 bases and J by 0 bases, and 7 bases separated the two germline ends. The CDR3 runs to 14 residues. The germline V gene encodes CDR1 SGHTA and CDR2 FQGNSA. The CDR3, as DNA: TGTGCCAGCAGCCCAGGGGCAACTAATGAAAAACTGTTTTTT. Its protein product is CASSPGATNEKLFF.

This clonotype has a count of ten or more. This chain links TRBV7-9 with TRBJ2-1; the match to TRBD2 covers 7 bases. Germline V lookup: CDR1 SEHNR, CDR2 FQNEAQ (reference sequence). The V gene end was trimmed by 5 bases and the J gene end by 4 bases; junction bases not matched to a gene: 11. The CDR3 length is 16 residues. This CDR3 is CASSRTSSGLYNEQFF. The CDR3 DNA reads as TGTGCCAGCAGCCGGACTTCTAGCGGACTATACAATGAGCAGTTCTTC.

This clonotype occurred many times. CDR3 nucleotide sequence: TGTGCCAGTAGTACAACTCAGGGAGCCTACGAGCAGTACTTC. It translates to CASSTTQGAYEQYF. This chain connects TRBV19 to TRBJ2-7; D may match TRBD1 or TRBD2 (5 bases each). The CDR3 consists of 14 residues. In germline, CDR1 is LNHDA, CDR2 SQIVND (reference sequence). Deletions cut 4 bases from V and 2 bases from J, with 12 bases between.

This clonotype was observed many times. V gene TRBV7-2 combines with J gene TRBJ1-6; D gene ambiguous. The V end lost 3 bases, the J end lost 4 bases, and 7 bases lay between the germline ends. Per germline, CDR1 SGHTA and CDR2 FQGNSA. The CDR3 extends over 14 amino acids. CDR3 nucleotides: TGTGCCAGCAGCTTTAGGAAATATAATTCACCCCTCCACTTT. It codes for CASSFRKYNSPLHF.

This clonotype occurred many times. This chain links TRBV7-2 with TRBJ2-2; D gene ambiguous. The V gene lost 4 bases and the J gene lost 6 bases, with 6 bases spanning the gap. Per germline, CDR1 SGHTA and CDR2 FQGNSA. The CDR3 loop spans 12 amino acids. The CDR3 nucleotides are TGTGCCAGCAGCTATAGGCCCGGGGAGCTGTTTTTT. Amino acids: CASSYRPGELFF.

This chain links TRBV6-1 with TRBJ2-3; D is possibly TRBD1 (5 bases). The germline V gene encodes CDR1 MNHNS and CDR2 SASEGT. V was pared by 6 bases and J by 5 bases, with 15 bases between. The CDR3 sequence is 14 residues long. CDR3 loop: CASRDPRVGDTQYF. The CDR3 bases are TGTGCCAGCAGAGACCCCAGGGTTGGAGATACGCAGTATTTT.

J is TRBJ2-7 and V is TRBV11-2; 9 bases agree with TRBD1. The CDR3 is made up of 14 amino acids. Trimming cost V 5 bases and J 6 bases; bases outside gene matches: 8. Per germline, CDR1 SGHAT and CDR2 FQNNGV. Written as DNA, the CDR3 is TGTGCCAGCAGCGTCGGCACAGGGGGCTTCGAGCAGTACTTC. Amino acids: CASSVGTGGFEQYF.

The chain links TRBV24-1 to TRBJ2-1, with 7 bases matching TRBD1. CDR1 is KGHDR, CDR2 SFDVKD, per germline. V trimming: 3 bases; J trimming: 0 bases; junction bases outside the gene matches: 4. The CDR3 loop spans 16 amino acids. CDR3 bases: TGTGCCACCAGTGATGTGACAGGGAGCTCCTACAATGAGCAGTTCTTC. This gives the protein CATSDVTGSSYNEQFF.

This clonotype showed up many times. The chain employs TRBV7-2 and TRBJ2-7; D gene uncertain. This CDR3 spans 13 amino acids. Germline V lookup: CDR1 SGHTA, CDR2 FQGNSA. Between the trimmed V and J ends, which lost 4 bases and 5 bases, there was a span of 12 bases. CDR3 in DNA: TGTGCCAGCAGCTCGTTTGATACCAACGAGCAGTACTTC. Protein sequence: CASSSFDTNEQYF. Looking up the rest from reference TRBV7-2 and TRBJ2-7 gives the full variable domain: GAGVSQSPSNKVTEKGKDVELRCDPISGHTALYWYRQSLGQGLEFLIYFQGNSAPDKSGLPSDRFSAERTGGSVSTLTIQRTQQEDSAVYLCASSSFDTNEQYFGPGTRLTVT.

This clonotype was counted at least ten times. The chain has TRBV4-1 and TRBJ1-3; D is undetermined. The germline gives CDR1 MGHRA, CDR2 YSYEKL. CDR3 length equals 18 residues. Trimming removed 3 bases from V and 0 bases from J, with 18 bases in between. The CDR3: CASSQGWWRQPSGNTIYF. CDR3 DNA sequence: TGCGCCAGCAGCCAGGGATGGTGGAGGCAACCCTCTGGAAACACCATATATTTT.

The table lists this clonotype with a few counts. The chain uses TRBV24-1 and TRBJ2-5; tentatively, D is TRBD2 (7 bases). V lost 9 bases and J 2 bases, leaving 15 bases between the germline ends. Germline CDR1 is KGHDR and CDR2 is SFDVKD. The CDR3 totals 14 residues. This CDR3 reads CATQRGGGQETQYF. The CDR3 region has the DNA TGTGCCACCCAAAGGGGGGGGGGACAAGAGACCCAGTACTTC.

The sample holds a few counts of this clonotype. The V and J genes are TRBV30 and TRBJ1-5, with D uncertain. CDR3 size: 13 residues. Germline CDR1 and CDR2: GTSNPN and SVGIG (reference sequence). Trimming took 1 base from V and 7 from J, leaving 11 bases between them. The CDR3 loop reads CAWSAKGTQPQHF. As DNA, the CDR3 is TGTGCCTGGAGTGCAAAGGGTACCCAGCCCCAGCATTTT.

The chain carries TRBV11-2 and TRBJ2-2, with D perhaps matching TRBD2 (7 bases). Trimming took off 0 bases at V and 5 bases at J, with 13 bases between the two ends. This CDR3 is 16 amino acids long. The germline gives CDR1 SGHAT, CDR2 FQNNGV. The CDR3 coding sequence is TGTGCCAGCAGCTTAGATCGGGGGGCCAGGACCGGGGAGCTGTTTTTT. This translates into CASSLDRGARTGELFF.

The sample holds a few counts of this clonotype. This rearrangement joins TRBV20-1 to TRBJ2-7; possibly TRBD1 or TRBD2 for D (5 bases each). Germline V gives CDR1 DFQATT, CDR2 SNEGSKA (reference sequence). V was trimmed by 6 bases and J by 0 bases, leaving 15 bases between them. The CDR3 loop spans 14 amino acids. The CDR3 sequence is CSAPGHSTSYEQYF. In nucleotides, the CDR3 is TGCAGTGCCCCGGGGCATTCCACCTCCTACGAGCAGTACTTC.

The chain is built from TRBV7-6 and TRBJ2-5, with D unresolved. The V gene lost 2 bases and the J gene lost 5 bases, with 15 bases spanning the gap. Germline assignment: CDR1 SGHVS and CDR2 FNYEAQ. The CDR3 consists of 15 residues. This chain's CDR3 is CASSLIDSLGETQYF. The CDR3 coding sequence is TGTGCCAGCAGCTTAATCGACTCCCTCGGGGAGACCCAGTACTTC.

This clonotype was observed a handful of times. J is TRBJ2-1 and V is TRBV29-1, with TRBD1 matching over 8 bases. The germline gives CDR1 SQVTM, CDR2 ANQGSEA. With 4 bases clipped from V and 5 bases from J, the junction kept 1 base outside the gene matches. The CDR3 is 12 residues long. CDR3 protein: CSVGGQDNEQFF. The CDR3 coding sequence is TGCAGCGTTGGGGGACAGGACAATGAGCAGTTCTTC.

This clonotype was seen only a few times. The V and J genes are TRBV5-4 and TRBJ1-6, with a possible D match to TRBD1 (6 bases). In germline, CDR1 is SGHNT, CDR2 YYREEE (reference sequence). V was cut by 4 bases and J by 4 bases, with 15 bases left in between. The length of the CDR3 is 16 residues. The chain's CDR3 is CASSNSAGAYNSPLHF. CDR3 nucleotide sequence: TGTGCCAGCAGCAATTCAGCAGGGGCTTATAATTCACCCCTCCACTTT.

V and J are TRBV20-1 and TRBJ1-5; the D gene is possibly TRBD1 (6 bases). V lost 0 bases and J lost 0, with 9 bases in between. Per germline, CDR1 DFQATT and CDR2 SNEGSKA (reference sequence). The CDR3 loop spans 15 amino acids. The DNA of the CDR3 is TGCAGTGCTAGAGACAGGGGCCTTAGCAATCAGCCCCAGCATTTT. As protein: CSARDRGLSNQPQHF.

This clonotype turned up a few times. V usage is TRBV4-2 and J usage is TRBJ2-5; 8 bases agree with TRBD2. The trim removed 4 bases at V and 1 base at J, leaving 5 bases unmatched. The CDR3 is 15 residues long. The germline gives CDR1 LGHNA, CDR2 YNFKEQ. CDR3 amino acids: CASSPGGALQETQYF. In DNA form, the CDR3 reads TGTGCCAGCAGCCCCGGGGGGGCCCTCCAAGAGACCCAGTACTTC.